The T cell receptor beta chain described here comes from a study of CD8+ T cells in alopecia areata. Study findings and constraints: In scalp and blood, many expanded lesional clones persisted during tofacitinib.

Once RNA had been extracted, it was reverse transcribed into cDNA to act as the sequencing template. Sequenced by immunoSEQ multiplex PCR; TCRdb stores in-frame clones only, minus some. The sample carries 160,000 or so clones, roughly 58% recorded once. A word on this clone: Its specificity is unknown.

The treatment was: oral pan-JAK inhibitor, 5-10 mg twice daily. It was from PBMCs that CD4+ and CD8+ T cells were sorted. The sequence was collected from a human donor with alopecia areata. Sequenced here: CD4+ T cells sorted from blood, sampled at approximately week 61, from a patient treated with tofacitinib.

The CDR3 here is CASSLPAAYGELFF. Written as DNA, the CDR3 is TGTGCCAGCAGCCTCCCGGCCGCCTACGGGGAGCTGTTTTTT. The rearrangement uses TRBV7-9 and TRBJ2-2; the D is unclear. CDR1 is SEHNR and CDR2 is FQNEAQ in the germline V gene (reference sequence). Trimming shortened V by 5 bases and J by 7 bases, and 14 bases separated the two germline ends. The CDR3 is 14 amino acids. Drawing the rest from reference TRBV7-9 and TRBJ2-2, the complete variable domain is DTGVSQNPRHKITKRGQNVTFRCDPISEHNRLYWYRQTLGQGPEFLTYFQNEAQLEKSRLLSDRFSAERPKGSFSTLEIQRTEQGDSAMYLCASSLPAAYGELFFGEGSRLTVL.